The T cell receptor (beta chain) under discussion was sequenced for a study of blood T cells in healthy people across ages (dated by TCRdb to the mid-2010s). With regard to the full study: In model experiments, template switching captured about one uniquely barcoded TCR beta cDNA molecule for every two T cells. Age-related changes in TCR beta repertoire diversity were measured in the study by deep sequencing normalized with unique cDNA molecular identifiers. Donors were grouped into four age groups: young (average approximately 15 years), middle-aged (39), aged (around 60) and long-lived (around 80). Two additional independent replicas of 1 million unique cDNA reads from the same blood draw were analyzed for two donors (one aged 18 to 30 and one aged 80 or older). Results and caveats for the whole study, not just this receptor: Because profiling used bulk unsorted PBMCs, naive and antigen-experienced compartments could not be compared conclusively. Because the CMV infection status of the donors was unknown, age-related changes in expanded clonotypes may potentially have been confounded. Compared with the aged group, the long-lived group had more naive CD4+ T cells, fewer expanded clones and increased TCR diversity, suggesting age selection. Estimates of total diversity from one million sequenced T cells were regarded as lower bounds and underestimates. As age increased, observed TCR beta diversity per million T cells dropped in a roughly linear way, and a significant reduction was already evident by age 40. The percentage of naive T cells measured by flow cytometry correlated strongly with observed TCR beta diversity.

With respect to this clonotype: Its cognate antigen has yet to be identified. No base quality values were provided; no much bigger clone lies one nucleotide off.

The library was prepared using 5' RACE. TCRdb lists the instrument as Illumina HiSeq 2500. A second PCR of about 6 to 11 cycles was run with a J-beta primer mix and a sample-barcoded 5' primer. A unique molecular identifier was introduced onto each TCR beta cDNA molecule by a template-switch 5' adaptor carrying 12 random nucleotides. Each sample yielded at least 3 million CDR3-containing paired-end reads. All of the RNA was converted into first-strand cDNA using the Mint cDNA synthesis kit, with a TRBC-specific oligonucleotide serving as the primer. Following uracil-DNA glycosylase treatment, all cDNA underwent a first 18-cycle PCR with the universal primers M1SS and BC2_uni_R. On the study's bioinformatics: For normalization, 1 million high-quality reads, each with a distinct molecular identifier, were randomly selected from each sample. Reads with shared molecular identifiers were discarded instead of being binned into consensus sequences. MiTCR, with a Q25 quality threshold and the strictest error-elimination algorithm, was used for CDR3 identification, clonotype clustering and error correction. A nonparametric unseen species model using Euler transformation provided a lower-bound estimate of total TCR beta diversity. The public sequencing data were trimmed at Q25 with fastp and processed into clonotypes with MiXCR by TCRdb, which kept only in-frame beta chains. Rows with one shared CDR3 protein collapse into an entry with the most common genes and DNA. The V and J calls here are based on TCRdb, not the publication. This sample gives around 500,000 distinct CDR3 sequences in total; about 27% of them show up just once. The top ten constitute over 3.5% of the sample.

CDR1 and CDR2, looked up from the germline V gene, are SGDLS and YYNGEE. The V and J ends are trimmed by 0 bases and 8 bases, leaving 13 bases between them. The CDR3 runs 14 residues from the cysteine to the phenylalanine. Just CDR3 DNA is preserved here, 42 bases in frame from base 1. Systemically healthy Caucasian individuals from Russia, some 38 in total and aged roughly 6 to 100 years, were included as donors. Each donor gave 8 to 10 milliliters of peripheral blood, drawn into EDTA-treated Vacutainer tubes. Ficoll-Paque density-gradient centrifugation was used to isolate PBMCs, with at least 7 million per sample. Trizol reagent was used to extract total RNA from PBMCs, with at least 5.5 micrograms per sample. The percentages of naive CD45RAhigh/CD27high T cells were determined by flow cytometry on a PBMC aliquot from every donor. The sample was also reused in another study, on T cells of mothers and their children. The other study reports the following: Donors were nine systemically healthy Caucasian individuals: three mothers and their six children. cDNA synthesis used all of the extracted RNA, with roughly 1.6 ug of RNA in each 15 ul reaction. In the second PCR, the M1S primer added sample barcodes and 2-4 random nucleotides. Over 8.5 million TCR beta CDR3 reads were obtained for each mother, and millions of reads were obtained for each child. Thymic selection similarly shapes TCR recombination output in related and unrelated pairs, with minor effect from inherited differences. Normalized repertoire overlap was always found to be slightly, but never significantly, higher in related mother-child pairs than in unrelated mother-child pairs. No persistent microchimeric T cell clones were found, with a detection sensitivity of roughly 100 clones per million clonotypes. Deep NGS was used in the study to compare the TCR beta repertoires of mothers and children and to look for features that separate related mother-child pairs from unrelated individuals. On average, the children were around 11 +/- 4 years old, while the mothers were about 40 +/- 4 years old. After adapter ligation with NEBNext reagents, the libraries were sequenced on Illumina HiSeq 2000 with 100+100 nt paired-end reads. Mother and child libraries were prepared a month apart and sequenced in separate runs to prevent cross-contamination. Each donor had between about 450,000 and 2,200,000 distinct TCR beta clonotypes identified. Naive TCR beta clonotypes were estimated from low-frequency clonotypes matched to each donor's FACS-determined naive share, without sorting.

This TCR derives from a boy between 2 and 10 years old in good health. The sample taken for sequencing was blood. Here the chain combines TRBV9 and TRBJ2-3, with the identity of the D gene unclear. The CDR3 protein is CASSVAGVVGTQYF. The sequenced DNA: TGTGCCAGCAGCGTAGCCGGAGTAGTTGGTACGCAGTATTTT.